The T cell receptor (beta chain) described here comes from a study of T cell responses to AZD1222 COVID-19 vaccine. Study outcomes and limitations: No day 14 peak samples; only post-peak repertoires were characterized.

The CDR3 spans 15 residues. CDR1 and CDR2 from the germline V gene are SGHRS and YFSETQ. The V and J ends lost 2 bases and 0 bases respectively, with 8 bases between them. Produced via immunoSEQ multiplex PCR; TCRdb's table is partial and in-frame only. Of roughly 120,000 clones in the sample, around 86% were seen once. This clone was observed a single time. Its antigen is not identified. The origin of this receptor is an adult in good health. The material was peripheral blood, obtained on day 0 of AZD1222 vaccination. The V call is TRBV5-1, the J call TRBJ1-4, with D unresolved. CDR3 loop: CASSLNYATNEKLFF. The DNA for the CDR3 is TGCGCCAGCAGCTTAAACTACGCAACTAATGAAAAACTGTTTTTT.